This T cell receptor beta chain was sequenced in a study of T cell responses to AZD1222 COVID-19 vaccine. Assay used: immunoSEQ multiplex PCR; TCRdb lists only in-frame clones, some missing. Of around 150,000 clones in the sample, about 93% were seen once. Findings and limits, study-wide: White British ancestry dominated among donors, who included more females, and clonal diversity was possibly underestimated. Rises in breadth and depth of Spike-specific TCRs came after two AZD1222 doses. Spike as a whole was targeted by vaccine-associated CD4 TCRs, dominant at 160-218 and 743-854. Researchers took repertoire samples only after the peak T cell response had come.

The CDR3 is 14 residues long. CDR1 is SEHNR, CDR2 FQNEAQ, per germline (reference sequence). The V gene lost 1 base and the J gene lost 1 base, with 7 bases spanning the gap. Comment on this clone: Antigen: not known. The sample carries other DNA sequences with the same CDR3.

Here the sequenced sample was peripheral blood, taken 28 days after the second AZD1222 dose. This sequence originates from an adult who received the AZD1222 COVID-19 vaccine. J is TRBJ1-1 and V is TRBV7-9; no reliable D call. For the CDR3, the DNA is TGTGCCAGCAGCTTAGTAGGCGGGAACACTGAAGCTTTCTTT. Its translation is CASSLVGGNTEAFF. The full variable domain, with the rest looked up from reference TRBV7-9 and TRBJ1-1, is DTGVSQNPRHKITKRGQNVTFRCDPISEHNRLYWYRQTLGQGPEFLTYFQNEAQLEKSRLLSDRFSAERPKGSFSTLEIQRTEQGDSAMYLCASSLVGGNTEAFFGQGTRLTVV.